Shown below are 3 T cell receptor beta chains from a single sample sequenced in a study of blood T cell repertoires in COVID-19. The method was immunoSEQ multiplex PCR; TCRdb's version includes in-frame clones alone and lacks a portion of them. The table lists about 170,000 clones, 70% to 85% of them singletons. Specimen: PBMCs or T cells enriched from blood (not recorded which). Every receptor here comes from a woman between 65 and 79 years old in a cohort exposed to, infected with or recovered from COVID-19 (not recorded which).

This chain links TRBV5-1 with TRBJ2-5; 9 nucleotides match TRBD1. The CDR3 is made up of 14 amino acids. Germline V CDR1 and CDR2: SGHRS, YFSETQ. Trimming took 3 bases from V and 3 from J; bases not matched to a gene: 3. The CDR3 sequence is CASSSGTGKETQYF. For the CDR3, the DNA is TGCGCCAGCAGCTCGGGGACAGGGAAAGAGACCCAGTACTTC.

The rearrangement joins TRBV14 to TRBJ2-1; maybe TRBD2 (6 bases). CDR1 and CDR2 (germline): SGHDN, FVKESK. This CDR3 is 15 amino acids long. V was pared by 0 bases and J by 4 bases, with 10 bases between. This chain's CDR3 is CASSQDGSGYNEQFF. The CDR3 bases are TGTGCCAGCAGCCAAGACGGGAGCGGGTACAATGAGCAGTTCTTC.

This chain connects TRBV15 to TRBJ2-7; D is unclear. CDR1 is LNHNV, CDR2 YYDKDF, per germline (reference sequence). V was clipped by 0 bases and J by 4 bases, with 4 bases between them. The CDR3 is 12 amino acids. The CDR3 DNA reads TGTGCCACCAGCAGAGATCTGTACGAGCAGTACTTC. Translation gives CATSRDLYEQYF.